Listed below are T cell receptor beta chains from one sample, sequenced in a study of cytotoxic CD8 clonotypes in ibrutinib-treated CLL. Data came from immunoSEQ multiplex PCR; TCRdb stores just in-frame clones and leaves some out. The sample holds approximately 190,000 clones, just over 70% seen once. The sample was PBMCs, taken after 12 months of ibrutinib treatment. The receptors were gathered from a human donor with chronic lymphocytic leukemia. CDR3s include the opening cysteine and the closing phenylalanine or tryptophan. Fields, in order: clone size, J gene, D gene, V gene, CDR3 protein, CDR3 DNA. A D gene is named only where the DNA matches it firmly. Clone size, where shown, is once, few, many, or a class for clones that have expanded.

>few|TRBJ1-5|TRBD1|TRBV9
CASSRGQGLFEPQHF
TGTGCCAGCAGCAGGGGACAGGGCTTGTTTGAGCCCCAGCATTTT
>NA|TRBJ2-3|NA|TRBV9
CASSVRRGLGTDTQYF
TGTGCCAGCAGCGTACGCAGGGGCTTGGGGACAGATACGCAGTATTTT
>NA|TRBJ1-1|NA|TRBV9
CASSLDTRNTEAFF
TGTGCCAGCAGCCTGGATACAAGGAACACTGAAGCTTTCTTT
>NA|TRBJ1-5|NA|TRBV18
CASSPPSRRSQPQHF
TGTGCCAGCTCACCACCGTCCCGGAGATCTCAGCCCCAGCATTTT
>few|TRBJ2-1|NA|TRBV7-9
CASQGWASNEQFF
TGTGCCAGCCAGGGGTGGGCGAGCAATGAGCAGTTCTTC
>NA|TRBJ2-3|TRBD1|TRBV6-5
CASSYRDRTDTQYF
TGTGCCAGCAGTTACCGGGACAGAACAGATACGCAGTATTTT
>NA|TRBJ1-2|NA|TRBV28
CASSPGTALSYGYTF
TGTGCCAGCAGTCCAGGGACGGCCCTCAGCTATGGCTACACCTTC
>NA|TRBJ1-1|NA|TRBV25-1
CASSEGAMNTEAFF
TGTGCCAGCAGTGAGGGGGCCATGAACACTGAAGCTTTCTTT
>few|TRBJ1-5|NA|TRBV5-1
CASSLGIGSNQPQHF
TGCGCCAGCAGCTTGGGAATAGGGTCCAATCAGCCCCAGCATTTT
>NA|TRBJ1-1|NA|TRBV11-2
CASSLSPGYTEAFF
TGTGCCAGCAGCCTTTCTCCAGGGTACACTGAAGCTTTCTTT
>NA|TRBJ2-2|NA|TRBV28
CASSFWGPNTGELFF
TGTGCCAGCAGTTTTTGGGGGCCGAACACCGGGGAGCTGTTTTTT
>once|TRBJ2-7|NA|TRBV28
CASSSRVGLSYEQYF
TGTGCCAGCAGTTCTCGGGTTGGGCTCTCCTACGAGCAGTACTTC
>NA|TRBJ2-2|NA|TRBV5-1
CASSLTSNTGELFF
TGCGCCAGCAGCTTAACATCGAACACCGGGGAGCTGTTTTTT
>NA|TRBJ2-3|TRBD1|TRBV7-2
CASSLTDRGRADTQYF
TGTGCCAGCAGCTTAACGGACAGGGGGCGTGCAGATACGCAGTATTTT
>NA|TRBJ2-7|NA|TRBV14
CASSQAGGPTYEQYF
TGTGCCAGCAGCCAAGCGGGGGGCCCAACCTACGAGCAGTACTTC
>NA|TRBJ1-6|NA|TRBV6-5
CASSSQGSSYNSPLHF
TGTGCCAGCAGTTCCCAGGGGAGCTCCTATAATTCACCCCTCCACTTT
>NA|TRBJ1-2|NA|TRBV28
CASSLGHGPGLNYGYTF
TGTGCCAGCAGTTTAGGTCATGGGCCAGGGCTTAACTATGGCTACACCTTC
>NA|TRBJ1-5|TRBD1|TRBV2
CASRVQGTSNQPQHF
TGTGCCAGCAGGGTACAGGGGACGAGCAATCAGCCCCAGCATTTT
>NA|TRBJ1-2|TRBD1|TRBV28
CASSRLWSYRGSDGYTF
TGTGCCAGCAGCCGTCTATGGTCCTACAGGGGGAGCGATGGCTACACCTTC
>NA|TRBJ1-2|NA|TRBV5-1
CASSPTYDLGYTF
TGCGCCAGCAGCCCAACCTATGATTTGGGCTACACCTTC
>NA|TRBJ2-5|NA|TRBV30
CAWSLGQIGETQYF
TGTGCCTGGAGTCTCGGACAGATTGGGGAGACCCAGTACTTC
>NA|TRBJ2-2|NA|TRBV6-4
CASSVTGNTGELFF
TGTGCCAGCAGTGTGACAGGGAACACCGGGGAGCTGTTTTTT
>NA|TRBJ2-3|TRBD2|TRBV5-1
CASSFGSSGRAGDTQYF
TGCGCCAGCAGCTTTGGGTCTAGCGGGAGGGCCGGAGATACGCAGTATTTT
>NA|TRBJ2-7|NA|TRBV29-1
CSVEDKKKGEQYF
TGCAGCGTTGAAGACAAAAAAAAAGGAGAGCAGTACTTC
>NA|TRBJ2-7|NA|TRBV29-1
CSVFRSGIGPDYEQYF
TGCAGCGTTTTCCGATCAGGCATAGGCCCCGATTACGAGCAGTACTTC
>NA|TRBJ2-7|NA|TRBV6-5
CASSREVGIKQYF
TGTGCCAGCAGCCGCGAGGTCGGGATAAAGCAGTACTTC
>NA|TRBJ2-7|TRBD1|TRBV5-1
CASSFTGTGPYEQYF
TGCGCCAGCAGCTTTACCGGGACAGGCCCCTACGAGCAGTACTTC
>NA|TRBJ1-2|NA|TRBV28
CASSNAGALYGYTF
TGTGCCAGCAGTAATGCCGGGGCGCTCTATGGCTACACCTTC
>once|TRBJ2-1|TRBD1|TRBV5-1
CASSFGQGAYNEQFF
TGCGCCAGCAGCTTTGGACAGGGGGCCTACAATGAGCAGTTCTTC
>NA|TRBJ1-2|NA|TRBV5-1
CASSPGDNYGYTF
TGCGCCAGCAGCCCTGGAGATAACTATGGCTACACCTTC
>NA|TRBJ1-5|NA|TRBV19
CASSLRGPQHF
TGTGCCAGTAGTCTGCGGGGGCCCCAGCATTTT
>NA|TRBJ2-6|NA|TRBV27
CASSSSPGRREDSGANVLTF
TGTGCCAGCAGTTCCTCCCCCGGCCGGCGAGAGGACTCTGGGGCCAACGTCCTGACTTTC
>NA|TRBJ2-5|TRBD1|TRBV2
CASSGQGTFQETQYF
TGTGCCAGCTCGGGACAGGGTACCTTCCAAGAGACCCAGTACTTC
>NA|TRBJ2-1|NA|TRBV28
CASSFGKWRAYNEQFF
TGTGCCAGCAGTTTCGGGAAGTGGAGGGCTTACAATGAGCAGTTCTTC
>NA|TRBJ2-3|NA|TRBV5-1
CASRVRGTDTQYF
TGCGCCAGCCGGGTGAGGGGCACAGATACGCAGTATTTT